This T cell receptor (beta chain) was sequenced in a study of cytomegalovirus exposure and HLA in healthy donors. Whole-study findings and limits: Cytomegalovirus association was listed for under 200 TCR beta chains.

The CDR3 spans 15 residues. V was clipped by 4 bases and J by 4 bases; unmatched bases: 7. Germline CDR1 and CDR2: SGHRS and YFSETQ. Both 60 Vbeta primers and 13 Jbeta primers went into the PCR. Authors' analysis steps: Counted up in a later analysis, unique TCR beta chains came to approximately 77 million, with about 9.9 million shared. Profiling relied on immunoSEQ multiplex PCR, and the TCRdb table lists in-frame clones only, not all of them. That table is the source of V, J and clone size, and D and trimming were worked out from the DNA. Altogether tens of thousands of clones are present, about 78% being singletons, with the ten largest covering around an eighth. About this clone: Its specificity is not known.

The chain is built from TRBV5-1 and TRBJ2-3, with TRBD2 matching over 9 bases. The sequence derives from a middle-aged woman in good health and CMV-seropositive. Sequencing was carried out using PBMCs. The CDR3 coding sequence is TGCGCCAGCAGCCTAGCGGGACCGGGGGCAGATACGCAGTATTTT. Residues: CASSLAGPGADTQYF.